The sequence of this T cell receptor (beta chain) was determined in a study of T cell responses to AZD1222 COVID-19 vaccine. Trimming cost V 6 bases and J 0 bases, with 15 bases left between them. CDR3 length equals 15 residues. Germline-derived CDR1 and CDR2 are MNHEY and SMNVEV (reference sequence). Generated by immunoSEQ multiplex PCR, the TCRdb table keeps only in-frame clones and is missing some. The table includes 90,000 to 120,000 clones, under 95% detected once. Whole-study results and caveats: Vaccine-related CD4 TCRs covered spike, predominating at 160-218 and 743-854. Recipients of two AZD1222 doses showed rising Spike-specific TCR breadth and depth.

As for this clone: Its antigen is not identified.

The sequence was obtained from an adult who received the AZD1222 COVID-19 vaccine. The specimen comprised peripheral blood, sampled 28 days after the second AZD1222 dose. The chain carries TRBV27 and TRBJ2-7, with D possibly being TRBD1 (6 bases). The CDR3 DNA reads TGTGCCAGCAGACTCGGACAGTCCAGCTCCTACGAGCAGTACTTC. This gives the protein CASRLGQSSSYEQYF.